Described below is a single T cell receptor beta chain sequence and its context. The data stem from a study of blood T cell repertoires in COVID-19. Overall study: Collection of acute and convalescent COVID-19 samples took place in the United States, Italy and Spain. Sample material is recorded as cDNA or gDNA derived from T cells, B-cell-depleted T cells, or PBMCs.

J was trimmed by 4 bases and V by 4 bases; bases with no gene match: 2. This CDR3 is 13 amino acids long. Germline-derived CDR1 and CDR2 are LGHDT and YNNKEL (reference sequence). In the original analysis: Amplification with reference gene primers provided the estimates of nucleated cell counts. Sequencing was performed with immunoSEQ multiplex PCR; in TCRdb, only in-frame clones are kept and a portion is missing. Clone size and V and J calls were adopted from that table, with D and trimming inferred from the DNA. The repertoire holds 95,000 to 150,000 clones, with 80% to 90% as singletons. This chain joins TRBV3-1 (or the pseudogene TRBV3-2) and TRBJ2-5, with 8 bases identical to TRBD2. This receptor was taken from a man in his forties or fifties with acute or convalescent COVID-19. The specimen was peripheral blood. The CDR3 DNA follows: TGTGCCAGCAGCCCCGGGAGGGGAGAGACCCAGTACTTC. The encoded protein is CASSPGRGETQYF.